The clone carrying this TCR beta chain was observed a handful of times. Its matching antigen is unknown. This record comes from a study of cytomegalovirus exposure and HLA in healthy donors. Study-wide results and limits: The analysis excluded some indistinguishable V segments, including TRBV6-2 and TRBV6-3. A further, later analysis showed that HLA-associated TCR beta chains (compared with equally common others) were more clonally expanded. For most TCR beta V segments, an earlier analysis put the productive rate at about 87% or about 30% of the time. Immune exposure information comprised only CMV serostatus.

Use of 60 Vbeta and 13 Jbeta primers characterized the PCR. Assay: immunoSEQ multiplex PCR; the TCRdb copy retains only in-frame clones and omits some. This table holds about 160,000 clones, 77% found once. The CDR3 spans 15 residues. V trimming: 6 bases; J trimming: 6 bases; junction bases outside the gene matches: 5. Germline V gene lookup returns CDR1 SNHLY and CDR2 FYNNEI. The sample comprised PBMCs. V gene TRBV2 combines with J gene TRBJ1-6, with TRBD1 matching over 10 bases. The source of this sequence is a man aged 25-45 years in good health and CMV-seropositive. CDR3 region: CASRGQGLGNSPLHF. The CDR3 DNA sequence: TGTGCCAGCAGGGGACAGGGGCTTGGTAATTCACCCCTCCACTTT.